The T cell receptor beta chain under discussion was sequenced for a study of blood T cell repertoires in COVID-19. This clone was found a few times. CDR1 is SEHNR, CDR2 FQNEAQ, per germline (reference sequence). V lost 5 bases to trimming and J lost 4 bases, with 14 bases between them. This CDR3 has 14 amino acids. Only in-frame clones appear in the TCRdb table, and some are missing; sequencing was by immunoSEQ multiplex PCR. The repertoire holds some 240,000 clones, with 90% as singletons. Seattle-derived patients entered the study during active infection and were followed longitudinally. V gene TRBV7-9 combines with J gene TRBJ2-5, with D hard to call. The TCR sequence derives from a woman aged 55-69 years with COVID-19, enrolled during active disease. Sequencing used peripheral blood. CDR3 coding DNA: TGTGCCAGCAGCCCCTTCCCTAGAACAGAGACCCAGTACTTC. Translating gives CASSPFPRTETQYF.